The 8 T cell receptor beta chains listed next were all sequenced from one sample in a study of blood T cells in healthy people across ages. A second about 7 to 11 cycle PCR used barcoded and J-beta primers. TCRdb called the 5' RACE reads again in MiXCR, with one record for every CDR3 protein. This sample yields 780,000 or so distinct CDR3 sequences, of which roughly 25% are seen a single time; approximately 3.7% belongs to the top ten. Another study also made use of these data, one on T cells of mothers and their children.

The sequenced material came from blood. The receptors here all came from a boy aged 5-17 years in good health.

This clonotype has just a few counts. The chain carries TRBV6-5 and TRBJ1-1; 7 bases are a match to TRBD1. CDR3 length: 13 amino acids. Germline CDR1 MNHEY, CDR2 SVGAGI. Trimming took 4 bases from V and 4 from J; bases not matched to a gene: 3. The CDR3 bases are TGTGCCAGCAGTTTCCGGGACAGCACTGAAGCTTTCTTT. Translation gives CASSFRDSTEAFF.

The table lists this clonotype with a few counts. DNA of the CDR3: TGTGCCAGCTCACCCGCAGACTCCTACGAGCAGTACTTC. This translates into CASSPADSYEQYF. V is TRBV18 and J is TRBJ2-7, with D unclear. The V gene's germline CDR1 is KGHSH and CDR2 LQKENI. The CDR3 length is 13 residues. The ends were cut back, 3 bases at V and 0 bases at J, with 6 bases in the middle. The variable domain in full, with the rest retrieved from reference TRBV18 and TRBJ2-7, is NAGVMQNPRHLVRRRGQEARLRCSPMKGHSHVYWYRQLPEEGLKFMVYLQKENIIDESGMPKERFSAEFPKEGPSILRIQQVVRGDSAAYFCASSPADSYEQYFGPGTRLTVT.

CDR3 residues: CASRPASNQPQHF. Here the CDR3 DNA reads TGTGCCAGCAGACCAGCCAGCAATCAGCCCCAGCATTTT. The rearrangement links TRBV6-1 to TRBJ1-5; no clear D. Germline V lookup: CDR1 MNHNS, CDR2 SASEGT. V was shortened by 6 bases and J by 1 base, with 7 bases between the two germline ends. The CDR3 length is 13 residues.

This chain uses TRBV7-2 with TRBJ2-3; D unresolved. Trimming cost V 1 base and J 2 bases, with 10 bases left between them. Germline V gene data show CDR1 as SGHTA and CDR2 as FQGNSA. The CDR3 has 15 amino acids. CDR3 bases: TGTGCCAGCAGCTTAGGACCGGTGCACACAGATACGCAGTATTTT. It specifies CASSLGPVHTDTQYF.

The CDR3: CASSPGRSSNQPQHF. For the CDR3, the DNA is TGTGCCAGCTCACCAGGACGGAGTAGCAATCAGCCCCAGCATTTT. The rearrangement links TRBV18 to TRBJ1-5; D call uncertain. In germline, CDR1 is KGHSH, CDR2 LQKENI. The CDR3 has 15 residues. V lost 2 bases, J lost 0 bases, and 8 bases lay in between.

V is TRBV4-1 and J is TRBJ1-1; D ambiguous. V was trimmed by 4 bases and J by 1 base, leaving 10 bases between them. Germline CDR1 is MGHRA and CDR2 is YSYEKL. The CDR3 consists of 14 residues. The CDR3 region is CASSRDKKNTEAFF. The CDR3 bases are TGCGCCAGCAGCCGTGACAAGAAGAACACTGAAGCTTTCTTT.

The V gene is TRBV5-1, the J gene TRBJ2-3; D remains ambiguous. CDR3 length: 13 amino acids. V was pared by 5 bases and J by 3 bases, with 10 bases between. The germline V gene has CDR1 SGHRS and CDR2 YFSETQ. CDR3 residues: CASSFEPTDTQYF. CDR3 sequence (DNA): TGCGCCAGCAGTTTTGAGCCTACAGATACGCAGTATTTT.

In this sample, this clonotype turned up a few times. The chain has TRBV15 and TRBJ1-2; the D gene is possibly TRBD1 (5 bases). V was trimmed by 2 bases and J by 8 bases, leaving 15 bases between them. This CDR3 comprises 14 residues. The V gene's germline CDR1 is LNHNV and CDR2 YYDKDF (reference sequence). In DNA, the CDR3 is TGTGCCACCAGCAGACAGTTGAAGGGGATCGGCTACACCTTC. Its protein is CATSRQLKGIGYTF.